This T cell receptor beta chain was documented in a study of blood T cell repertoires in COVID-19. Overall study: The samples span acute and convalescent COVID-19 from the United States, Italy and Spain.

V gave up 0 bases and J gave up 7 bases, with 15 bases separating them. CDR1 and CDR2 from the germline V gene are LGHNA and YNFKEQ. This CDR3 is 15 amino acids long. Two consecutive negative NP/OP PCR tests, clearance, or resolved symptoms defined Cohort 3 recovery. Sequencing was performed with immunoSEQ multiplex PCR; in TCRdb, only in-frame clones are kept and a portion is missing. The table has a few hundred thousand clones, 83% seen once. What was sequenced was PBMCs or T cells enriched from blood (not recorded which). The receptor's source is a woman aged 45-59 years who had recovered from COVID-19. The chain uses TRBV4-2 and TRBJ1-1; a possible D gene is TRBD1 (6 bases). CDR3 sequence: CASSQDQQGKGEAFF. Written as DNA, the CDR3 is TGTGCCAGCAGCCAAGACCAACAGGGTAAGGGTGAAGCTTTCTTT.